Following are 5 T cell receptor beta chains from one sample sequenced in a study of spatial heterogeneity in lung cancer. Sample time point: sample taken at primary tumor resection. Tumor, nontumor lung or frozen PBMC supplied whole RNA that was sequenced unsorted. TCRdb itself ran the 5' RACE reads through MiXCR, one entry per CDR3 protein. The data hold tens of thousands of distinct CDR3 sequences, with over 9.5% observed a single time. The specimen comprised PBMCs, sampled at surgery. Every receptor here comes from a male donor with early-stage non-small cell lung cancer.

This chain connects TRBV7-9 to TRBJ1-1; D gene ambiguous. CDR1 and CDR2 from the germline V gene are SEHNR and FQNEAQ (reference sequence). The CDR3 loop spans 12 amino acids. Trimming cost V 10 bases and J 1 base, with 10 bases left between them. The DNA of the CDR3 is TGTGCCACTTTTCGAGGGAACACTGAAGCTTTCTTT. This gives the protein CATFRGNTEAFF.

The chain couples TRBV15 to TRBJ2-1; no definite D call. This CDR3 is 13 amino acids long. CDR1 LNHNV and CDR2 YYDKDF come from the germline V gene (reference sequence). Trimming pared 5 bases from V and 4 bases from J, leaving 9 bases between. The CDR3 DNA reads TGTGCCACCAGCCCCCCCCTATACAATGAGCAGTTCTTC. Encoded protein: CATSPPLYNEQFF.

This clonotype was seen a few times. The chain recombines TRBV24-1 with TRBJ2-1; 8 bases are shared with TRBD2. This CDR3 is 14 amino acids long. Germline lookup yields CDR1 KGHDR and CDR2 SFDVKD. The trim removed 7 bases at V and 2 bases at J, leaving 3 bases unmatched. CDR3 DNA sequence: TGTGCCACCAGAGCGGGGGATACCTACAATGAGCAGTTCTTC. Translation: CATRAGDTYNEQFF.

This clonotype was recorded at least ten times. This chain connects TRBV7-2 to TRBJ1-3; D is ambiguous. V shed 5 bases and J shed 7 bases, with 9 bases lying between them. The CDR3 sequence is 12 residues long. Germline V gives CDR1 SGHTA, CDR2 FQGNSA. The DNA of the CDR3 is TGTGCCAGCAGCCCTAGCGCCAACACCATATATTTT. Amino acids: CASSPSANTIYF.

CDR3 amino acids: CASSVGLARYQETQYF. The CDR3 region has the DNA TGCGCCAGCAGCGTGGGACTAGCCCGGTACCAAGAGACCCAGTACTTC. The V and J genes are TRBV5-1 and TRBJ2-5; TRBD2 matches 9 bases. The CDR3 runs to 16 residues. V shed 4 bases and J 0 bases; nucleotides not matched to a gene: 7. Looked up from germline, CDR1 is SGHRS and CDR2 is YFSETQ.